The clone carrying this T cell receptor (beta chain) has a count of ten or more. Its matching antigen is unknown. Amplification targeted TCR beta CDR3 regions from RNA transcripts. Carried out on the TCR CDR3, a first-round RT-PCR used the HTBI primer set. TCRdb called the multiplex PCR reads again in MiXCR, with one record for every CDR3 protein. The sample consists of 250,000 to 300,000 distinct CDR3 sequences, more than 12% of them appearing once. This sample is drawn from a study of T cells in Graves' hyperthyroidism and ophthalmopathy. Study in general: The blood sample was taken at first diagnosis, before treatment began.

The V end lost 5 bases, the J end lost 8 bases, and 19 bases lay between the germline ends. Germline CDR1 reads SGHAT; CDR2 reads FQNNGV. The CDR3 sequence is 15 residues long. Study-level results: Ophthalmopathy was told apart from stable hyperthyroidism by a 13 V-J model.

The blood specimen was taken at initial hyperthyroidism diagnosis, before any ophthalmopathy symptoms. The source material was blood. The sequence derives from a woman aged 40 to 49 with Graves' hyperthyroidism that later progressed to Graves' ophthalmopathy. The chain employs TRBV11-2 and TRBJ1-3, with D possibly TRBD1 on 6 matching bases. The CDR3 DNA reads as TGTGCCAGCAGCCACGCGGGGGCGAGTTCAGACACCATATATTTT. This sequence encodes CASSHAGASSDTIYF.